The 20 T cell receptor beta chains below come from one sample, sequenced in a study of T-cell memory formation after mild COVID-19. TCRdb re-analysed the 5' RACE reads in MiXCR, keeping a single row per CDR3 protein. The repertoire holds 150,000 to 200,000 distinct CDR3 sequences, around 10% seen once, with approximately 3.8% in the top ten. Sample: PBMCs or a T cell subset sorted from them (not recorded which). The receptors originated from a man younger than 30 who had mild COVID-19 (a few samples of this study predate the infection). Cell type and time point are not known.

The chain is built from TRBV2 and TRBJ1-3; a weak D match, TRBD1 (5 bases). The germline CDR1 and CDR2 sequences are SNHLY and FYNNEI. The CDR3 length is 13 residues. Between the trimmed V and J ends, which lost 6 bases and 4 bases, there was a span of 10 bases. The DNA for the CDR3 is TGTGCCAGCAGGCCAGGGTTAGGAAACACCATATATTTT. Translating it yields CASRPGLGNTIYF.

The V call is TRBV5-1, the J call TRBJ1-6; possible D gene TRBD1, 5 bases. Germline CDR1 and CDR2: SGHRS and YFSETQ. This CDR3 spans 14 amino acids. Trimming stripped 2 bases from V and 7 bases from J, with 10 bases between. The CDR3 reads CASSFDSRNSPLHF. The CDR3 DNA is TGCGCCAGCAGCTTTGACAGCCGCAATTCACCCCTCCACTTT. Filled out from reference TRBV5-1 and TRBJ1-6, the complete variable domain reads KAGVTQTPRYLIKTRGQQVTLSCSPISGHRSVSWYQQTPGQGLQFLFEYFSETQRNKGNFPGRFSGRQFSNSRSEMNVSTLELGDSALYLCASSFDSRNSPLHFGNGTRLTVT.

This clonotype was detected only a few times. The CDR3 DNA reads TGTGCCAGCAGCTTAACCAGGGGGGGGTCACCCCTCCACTTT. Translation gives CASSLTRGGSPLHF. The rearrangement joins TRBV7-9 to TRBJ1-6, with 7 positions matching TRBD1. This CDR3 has 14 residues. The germline V gene has CDR1 SEHNR and CDR2 FQNEAQ (reference sequence). Unmatched junction bases numbered 5, after V lost 2 bases and J lost 10 bases.

This clonotype was counted between two and nine times. The J gene is TRBJ2-3, the V gene TRBV20-1; 7 bases align to TRBD2. The CDR3 is made up of 14 amino acids. From germline, CDR1 is DFQATT and CDR2 SNEGSKA (reference sequence). V lost 5 bases, J lost 0 bases, and 5 bases stayed unmatched. CDR3 coding DNA: TGCAGTGCTGGGCGGGGGTCCAGCACAGATACGCAGTATTTT. Its translation is CSAGRGSSTDTQYF.

This sequence joins TRBV7-6 and TRBJ2-1, with 8 bases aligning to TRBD1. The length of the CDR3 is 14 residues. Losses at the gene ends were 11 bases for V and 6 bases for J; bases not matched to a gene: 12. In germline, CDR1 is SGHVS, CDR2 FNYEAQ. The CDR3 here is CAVRGWTGFNEQFF. The CDR3 nucleotides are TGTGCCGTTCGGGGGTGGACAGGGTTCAATGAGCAGTTCTTC.

The chain recombines TRBV20-1 with TRBJ2-6, with D possibly matching TRBD1 (6 bases). From germline, CDR1 is DFQATT and CDR2 SNEGSKA (reference sequence). This CDR3 is 14 amino acids long. V lost 3 bases to trimming and J lost 4 bases, with 10 bases between them. The CDR3 sequence is CSASPGAGANVLTF. Written as DNA, the CDR3 is TGCAGTGCTAGCCCAGGGGCCGGGGCCAACGTCCTGACTTTC.

In this sample, this clonotype turned up many times. The V call is TRBV12-3 or TRBV12-4, the J call TRBJ2-7; 8 nucleotides line up with TRBD1. This CDR3 spans 14 amino acids. V lost 5 bases, J lost 7 bases, and 10 bases stayed unmatched. The chain's CDR3 is CASSGQGRGGEQYV. CDR3 nucleotide sequence: TGTGCCAGCAGTGGACAGGGCCGAGGGGGGGAGCAGTACGTC.

This clonotype has at least ten counts. The chain combines TRBV6-2 or TRBV6-3 with TRBJ2-1; D remains ambiguous. This CDR3 contains 14 residues. CDR1 MNHEY and CDR2 SVGEGT come from the germline V gene. Trimming shortened V by 4 bases and J by 0 bases, and 7 bases separated the two germline ends. CDR3 sequence reads: CASSLRSSYNEQFF. CDR3 sequence (DNA): TGTGCCAGCAGTTTGAGGAGCTCCTACAATGAGCAGTTCTTC.

This clonotype was counted a few times. The V and J genes are TRBV7-2 and TRBJ1-4; TRBD1 matches 11 bases. The V and J ends lost 6 bases and 7 bases, in that order; junction bases with no gene match: 7. Germline assignment: CDR1 SGHTA and CDR2 FQGNSA. The CDR3 is made up of 15 amino acids. CDR3 nucleotides: TGTGCCAGCAGTAACCTAGGGACAGGGGGTGAAAAACTGTTTTTT. It is translated as CASSNLGTGGEKLFF.

This clonotype was seen a few times. The V and J genes are TRBV28 and TRBJ1-1, with unresolved D. V lost 6 bases and J lost 1, with 9 bases in between. Germline CDR1 reads MDHEN; CDR2 reads SYDVKM. There are 13 residues in the CDR3. CDR3 coding DNA: TGTGCCAGCAGCACCTCCTGGAACACTGAAGCTTTCTTT. Amino acid sequence: CASSTSWNTEAFF.

The J gene is TRBJ2-3, the V gene TRBV11-2, with TRBD2 matching over 16 bases. There are 15 residues in the CDR3. Trimming cost V 4 bases and J 8 bases; bases outside gene matches: 3. Germline values: CDR1 SGHAT, CDR2 FQNNGV. The CDR3, as DNA: TGTGCCAGCAGCTCGGGACTAGCGGGGGGGCCTACGCAGTATTTT. It codes for CASSSGLAGGPTQYF.

This clonotype has only a few counts. The chain joins TRBV28 to TRBJ2-5; no reliable D call. CDR1 MDHEN and CDR2 SYDVKM come from the germline V gene. This CDR3 has 13 residues. Deletions cut 6 bases from V and 5 bases from J, with 13 bases between. The CDR3 nucleotides are TGTGCCAGCAGGACTGAGGAAGTCGAGACCCAGTACTTC. Encoded protein: CASRTEEVETQYF.

This clonotype was seen more than once but under ten times. The CDR3 sequence: CASSLTLGLRGTDTQYF. Here the CDR3 DNA reads TGTGCCAGCAGCTTAACTCTGGGGCTTAGGGGGACAGATACGCAGTATTTT. The chain recombines TRBV7-2 with TRBJ2-3, with TRBD1 as a possible D gene (6 bases). CDR3 size: 17 residues. Trimming took off 2 bases at V and 3 bases at J, with 18 bases between the two ends. Germline values: CDR1 SGHTA, CDR2 FQGNSA.

This chain connects TRBV12-3 or TRBV12-4 to TRBJ1-2, with D unclear. The CDR3 extends over 13 amino acids. V lost 8 bases to trimming and J lost 2 bases, with 12 bases between them. CDR3 residues: CASGRNLNYGYTF. The CDR3 bases are TGTGCCAGCGGCAGGAATCTCAACTATGGCTACACCTTC.

The chain couples TRBV7-2 to TRBJ2-1; a possible D gene is TRBD2 (7 bases). V was shortened by 1 base and J by 6 bases, with 19 bases between the two germline ends. The germline gives CDR1 SGHTA, CDR2 FQGNSA. The CDR3 length is 17 residues. CDR3 nucleotides: TGTGCCAGCAGCTTAGTGGGGGGGGCGGCCAGTTTCAATGAGCAGTTCTTC. It encodes CASSLVGGAASFNEQFF. Full variable domain (rest looked up from reference TRBV7-2 and TRBJ2-1): GAGVSQSPSNKVTEKGKDVELRCDPISGHTALYWYRQSLGQGLEFLIYFQGNSAPDKSGLPSDRFSAERTGGSVSTLTIQRTQQEDSAVYLCASSLVGGAASFNEQFFGPGTRLTVL.

J is TRBJ1-5 and V is TRBV5-1; the D gene is possibly TRBD1 (5 bases). Germline V gives CDR1 SGHRS, CDR2 YFSETQ. Trimming left V 0 bases short and J 6 bases short, with 7 bases between. This CDR3 has 13 amino acids. Here the CDR3 DNA reads TGCGCCAGCAGCTTGGACGGGACTCAGCCCCAGCATTTT. It specifies CASSLDGTQPQHF.

In this sample, this clonotype turned up many times. J is TRBJ1-1 and V is TRBV12-3 or TRBV12-4; D not certain. There are 13 residues in the CDR3. V dropped 5 bases and J dropped 2 bases, with 9 bases sitting between them. The CDR3 DNA follows: TGTGCCAGCAGTACCTCAGATAACACTGAAGCTTTCTTT. It translates to CASSTSDNTEAFF.

V is TRBV6-5 and J is TRBJ2-5; D call uncertain. The CDR3 is 15 residues long. Germline loops: CDR1 MNHEY, CDR2 SVGAGI. The V end was cut by 2 bases, the J end by 1 base, with 11 bases between. This CDR3 reads CASSYDRFRQETQYF. CDR3 coding DNA: TGTGCCAGCAGTTACGATCGCTTTCGCCAAGAGACCCAGTACTTC.

This chain connects TRBV4-1 to TRBJ2-7, with 10 bases aligning to TRBD1. The germline V gene has CDR1 MGHRA and CDR2 YSYEKL. The CDR3 runs to 16 residues. V was pared by 1 base and J by 3 bases, with 6 bases of the junction left unmatched. CDR3 sequence: CASSQVPDRGDYEQYF. Here the CDR3 DNA reads TGCGCCAGCAGCCAAGTCCCGGACAGGGGGGACTACGAGCAGTACTTC.

This clonotype showed up just a few times. The chain employs TRBV6-5 and TRBJ1-6; the match to TRBD1 covers 9 bases. This CDR3 is built from 15 residues. V lost 0 bases and J lost 7; bases outside the gene matches: 1. Germline loops: CDR1 MNHEY, CDR2 SVGAGI. Here the CDR3 reads CASSYSTGGNSPLHF. The DNA for the CDR3 is TGTGCCAGCAGTTACTCGACAGGGGGAAATTCACCCCTCCACTTT.